This TCR beta chain was captured by sequencing in a study of CD8 T cells in ankylosing spondylitis. TCRdb independently ran MiXCR on the 5' RACE reads; one entry per CDR3 protein. The sample lists 55,000 or so distinct CDR3 sequences; 6% to 7.5% were seen once. This clonotype has ten or more counts. The receptor's source is a female donor with ankylosing spondylitis or in good health (not recorded which). Sequencing was performed on blood, either unsorted or a sorted T cell fraction (not recorded which).

CDR3: CAISGDSLLRYYGYTF. CDR3 nucleotide sequence: TGTGCCATCAGTGGGGACAGTCTACTCCGCTACTATGGCTACACCTTC. V and J are TRBV10-3 and TRBJ1-2, with 7 bases aligning to TRBD1. CDR3 length: 16 amino acids. The V and J ends lost 4 bases and 3 bases, in that order; junction bases with no gene match: 11. The germline CDR1 and CDR2 sequences are ENHRY and SYGVKD.